The count of the clone carrying this T cell receptor (beta chain) is one. Germline assignment: CDR1 LNHDA and CDR2 SQIVND (reference sequence). Trimming stripped 5 bases from V and 8 bases from J, with 18 bases between. This CDR3 region has 15 residues. Produced via immunoSEQ multiplex PCR; TCRdb's table is partial and in-frame only. The sample has under 200,000 clones, just under 85% seen once; the top ten hold roughly 8%. This specimen belongs to a study of blood T cell repertoires in COVID-19. Specimen: peripheral blood. The chain carries TRBV19 and TRBJ1-4, with D maybe TRBD1 (5 bases). The receptor comes from a man in his forties or fifties who had recovered from COVID-19. The CDR3 spells CASSPRGALGEKLFF. CDR3 nucleotides: TGTGCCAGTAGTCCCCGCGGGGCCTTAGGGGAAAAACTGTTTTTT.